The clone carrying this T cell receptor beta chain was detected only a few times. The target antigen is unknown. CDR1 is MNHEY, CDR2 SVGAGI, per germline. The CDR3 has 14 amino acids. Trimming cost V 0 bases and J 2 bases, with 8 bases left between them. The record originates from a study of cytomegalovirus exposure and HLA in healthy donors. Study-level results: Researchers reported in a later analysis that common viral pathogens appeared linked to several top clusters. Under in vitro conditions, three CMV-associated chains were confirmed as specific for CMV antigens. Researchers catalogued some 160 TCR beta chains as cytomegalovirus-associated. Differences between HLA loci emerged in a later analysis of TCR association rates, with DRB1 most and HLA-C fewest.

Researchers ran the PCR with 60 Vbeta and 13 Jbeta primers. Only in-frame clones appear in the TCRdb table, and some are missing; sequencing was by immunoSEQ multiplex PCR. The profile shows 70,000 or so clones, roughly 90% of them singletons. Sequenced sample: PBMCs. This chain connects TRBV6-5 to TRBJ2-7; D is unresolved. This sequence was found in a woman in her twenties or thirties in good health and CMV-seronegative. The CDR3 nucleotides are TGTGCCAGCAGTTACTCCGGTCCTACCTACGAGCAGTACTTC. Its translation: CASSYSGPTYEQYF.